This is a list of T cell receptor beta chains from one sample in a study of blood T cell repertoires in COVID-19. Repertoires were generated with immunoSEQ multiplex PCR, while TCRdb's copy carries only in-frame clones and drops some. The data show some 350,000 clones, roughly 90% seen once. The sample comprised peripheral blood. The receptors originated from a man younger than 35 with active or convalescent COVID-19. The CDR3 runs from the conserved cysteine through the conserved F or W. The order of the fields is CDR3 DNA, CDR3 protein, J gene, clone size, V gene, D gene. A D gene is named only where the DNA matches it firmly. Size values are once, few and many counts, or a class for expanded clones, and some rows have none.

TGTGCCAGCAGCCCCGGACTAGCGGGAGCAAATGAGCAGTTCTTC | CASSPGLAGANEQFF | TRBJ2-1 | once | TRBV5-4 | TRBD2
TGTGCCAGCAGCTCCAGGGGGGGACAGGAGAATGAAAAACTGTTTTTT | CASSSRGGQENEKLFF | TRBJ1-4 | once | TRBV7-8 | TRBD1
TGTGCCAGCAGCTTAGATTTTTCGGGACAGGGGTTCGGCTATGGCTACACCTTC | CASSLDFSGQGFGYGYTF | TRBJ1-2 | many | TRBV7-2 | TRBD1
TGTGCCAGCAGTTACGGCCAGGGTCAGCGCGAAAAACTGTTTTTT | CASSYGQGQREKLFF | TRBJ1-4 | NA | TRBV6-5 | NA
TGTGCCAGCAGCGCCGGGTCTAACTATGGCTACACCTTC | CASSAGSNYGYTF | TRBJ1-2 | NA | TRBV12-3/TRBV12-4 | NA
TGTGCCATCAGTGAGTCGGGCTCTCTCCTCAATGGCTACACCTTC | CAISESGSLLNGYTF | TRBJ1-2 | NA | TRBV10-3 | NA
TGTGCCATCAGTGGGGACACAGGGTATGGCTACACCTTC | CAISGDTGYGYTF | TRBJ1-2 | NA | TRBV10-3 | NA
TGTGCCAGCAGCCCCTTCGCAGATACGCAGTATTTT | CASSPFADTQYF | TRBJ2-3 | NA | TRBV28 | NA
TGTGCCAGCAGCCAAATGGGACAGGGGAGCAATGAGCAGTTCTTC | CASSQMGQGSNEQFF | TRBJ2-1 | NA | TRBV16 | TRBD1
TGTGCCAGCAGGGCCGCTAGCTCCTATAATTCACCCCTCCACTTT | CASRAASSYNSPLHF | TRBJ1-6 | NA | TRBV27 | NA
TGTGCCAGCAGCTTCGGACAGGACTCTAGGGACGAGCAGTACTTC | CASSFGQDSRDEQYF | TRBJ2-7 | NA | TRBV7-8 | TRBD1
TGTGCCAGCAGCTTGACAGTATCTGAAGCTTTCTTT | CASSLTVSEAFF | TRBJ1-1 | NA | TRBV7-9 | NA
TGTGCCAGCAGCTTAACGGAGATGAACACTGAAGCTTTCTTT | CASSLTEMNTEAFF | TRBJ1-1 | NA | TRBV7-8 | NA
TGCGCCAGCAGCCAAGATGAAGTTAGCTCCTACGAGCAGTACTTC | CASSQDEVSSYEQYF | TRBJ2-7 | NA | TRBV4-1 | NA
TGTGCCTGGGGGGGACAGGGTCGCGAAAAACTGTTTTTT | CAWGGQGREKLFF | TRBJ1-4 | NA | TRBV30 | TRBD1
TGTGCCACCAGCGGGGACAGCGCCTATGGCTACACCTTC | CATSGDSAYGYTF | TRBJ1-2 | NA | TRBV24-1 | TRBD1
TGTGCCAGCAGTTTCCAGACAGGGAGCCAATACCAAGAGACCCAGTACTTC | CASSFQTGSQYQETQYF | TRBJ2-5 | NA | TRBV28 | TRBD1
TGTGCCAGTGCACAGGGGTTGAACACCGGGGAGCTGTTTTTT | CASAQGLNTGELFF | TRBJ2-2 | NA | TRBV24-1 | TRBD1
TGTGCCAGCAGCCTAAGCGGGAGCTCCTACAATGAGCAGTTCTTC | CASSLSGSSYNEQFF | TRBJ2-1 | few | TRBV7-9 | TRBD2
TGTGCCAGCAGCGACCCGGCTAGCGGAGACTACAATGAGCAGTTCTTC | CASSDPASGDYNEQFF | TRBJ2-1 | NA | TRBV21-1 | NA
TGTGCCAGCCGACCCCCAGGCGACCGTCCTGGAAACACCATATATTTT | CASRPPGDRPGNTIYF | TRBJ1-3 | NA | TRBV28 | NA
TGCGCCAGCAGCTTGGACGCTAGCGAGTACAATGAGCAGTTCTTC | CASSLDASEYNEQFF | TRBJ2-1 | once | TRBV5-1 | NA
TGTGCCAGCAGCTCCGGGGTAGGTCAGCCCCAGCATTTT | CASSSGVGQPQHF | TRBJ1-5 | NA | TRBV6-5 | NA
TGTGCCAGCAGCTCGGGTTTCACTGGAAACACCATATATTTT | CASSSGFTGNTIYF | TRBJ1-3 | NA | TRBV7-2 | NA
TGTGCCAGCAGCCATCGGGGGACCACAGATACGCAGTATTTT | CASSHRGTTDTQYF | TRBJ2-3 | NA | TRBV9 | NA
TGTGCCAGCGGGACTAGCAGTTACAATGAGCAGTTCTTC | CASGTSSYNEQFF | TRBJ2-1 | once | TRBV27 | TRBD2
TGTGCCAGCAGCTTAGCCGGGACAGGAAGCTATCAGCCCCAGCATTTT | CASSLAGTGSYQPQHF | TRBJ1-5 | NA | TRBV7-2 | TRBD1
TGTGCCAGCAGTACGGAGGGGGCTAGCAATCAGCCCCAGCATTTT | CASSTEGASNQPQHF | TRBJ1-5 | NA | TRBV6-5 | TRBD1
TGTGCCAGTAGTAGTCAGGGGGTTGGTGAAAAACTGTTTTTT | CASSSQGVGEKLFF | TRBJ1-4 | NA | TRBV19 | TRBD1
TGTGCCAGCAGTTTAAGCGGGGGCTACTTAGATGAGCAGTTCTTC | CASSLSGGYLDEQFF | TRBJ2-1 | NA | TRBV7-6 | TRBD2
TGTGCCAGCAGAGGACAGGAAAAACTCTCCTACAATGAGCAGTTCTTC | CASRGQEKLSYNEQFF | TRBJ2-1 | NA | TRBV7-9 | TRBD1
TGTGCCAGCAGCTTATCTGAGCAGTACTTC | CASSLSEQYF | TRBJ2-7 | NA | TRBV28 | NA
TGTGCCAGCAGTTTTCTCAGGGGACACCCTGAAGCTTTCTTT | CASSFLRGHPEAFF | TRBJ1-1 | NA | TRBV28 | NA
TGTGCCAGCAGCTTAGGGACAGGACTAAACCAAGAGACCCAGTACTTC | CASSLGTGLNQETQYF | TRBJ2-5 | NA | TRBV11-3 | NA
TGTGCCAGCAGGGCCGGGACAGTTTTTTACGAGCAGTACTTC | CASRAGTVFYEQYF | TRBJ2-7 | NA | TRBV2 | TRBD1
TGTGCCAGCAGTCCGGGGGGCTCCTACGAGCAGTACTTC | CASSPGGSYEQYF | TRBJ2-7 | NA | TRBV2 | TRBD2
TGTGCCAGCAGCCCGACTCTCTCGGACTATGGCTACACCTTC | CASSPTLSDYGYTF | TRBJ1-2 | NA | TRBV7-9 | NA
TGTGCCAGCAGCCAACCAGGGTCGGCTGGAAACACCATATATTTT | CASSQPGSAGNTIYF | TRBJ1-3 | NA | TRBV4-2 | NA
TGTGCCAGCACCGACTACTCTGGAAACACCATATATTTT | CASTDYSGNTIYF | TRBJ1-3 | NA | TRBV28 | NA
TGTGCCAGCAGCCACAGTTACAATCAGCCCCAGCATTTT | CASSHSYNQPQHF | TRBJ1-5 | NA | TRBV7-9 | NA
TGCGCCAGCAGCTCGATGACTAGCGGGAGGGCCTCCCAAGAGACCCAGTACTTC | CASSSMTSGRASQETQYF | TRBJ2-5 | NA | TRBV5-1 | TRBD2
TGTGCCAGCAGTAAATGGGGGGGTGGCTATGGCTACACCTTC | CASSKWGGGYGYTF | TRBJ1-2 | NA | TRBV27 | NA
TGTGCCAGCTCCTCCCTTCGGGAGACCCAGTACTTC | CASSSLRETQYF | TRBJ2-5 | NA | TRBV18 | NA
TGTGCCAGCAGTCGGGACAGCCTCGCCGGGGAGCTGTTTTTT | CASSRDSLAGELFF | TRBJ2-2 | NA | TRBV27 | TRBD1
TGTGCCAGCAGGACAGGCAATCAGCCCCAGCATTTT | CASRTGNQPQHF | TRBJ1-5 | NA | TRBV2 | NA
TGTGCCAGCTCACCACAGGGGAACGAGCAGTACTTC | CASSPQGNEQYF | TRBJ2-7 | NA | TRBV18 | NA
TGCGCCAGCAGCCAAGACCCGGGGACTAACTATGGCTACACCTTC | CASSQDPGTNYGYTF | TRBJ1-2 | NA | TRBV4-3 | NA
TGTGCCAGCAGCCAAGCAGGGACAGGGGGCCTTCAGTACTTC | CASSQAGTGGLQYF | TRBJ2-7 | NA | TRBV14 | TRBD1
TGTGCCAGCAGCTCGGAGGGACGGATGAACACTGAAGCTTTCTTT | CASSSEGRMNTEAFF | TRBJ1-1 | NA | TRBV21-1 | NA